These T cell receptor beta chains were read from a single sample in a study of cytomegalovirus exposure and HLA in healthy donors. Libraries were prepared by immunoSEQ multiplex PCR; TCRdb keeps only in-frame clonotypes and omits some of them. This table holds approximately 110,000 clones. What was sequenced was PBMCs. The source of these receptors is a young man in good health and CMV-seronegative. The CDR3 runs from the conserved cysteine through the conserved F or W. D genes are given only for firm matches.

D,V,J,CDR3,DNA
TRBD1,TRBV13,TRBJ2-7,CASRLMIGGLDEQYF,TGTGCCAGCAGACTGATGATAGGGGGCCTGGACGAGCAGTACTTC
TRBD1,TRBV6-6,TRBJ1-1,CASSYSTGGWTEAFF,TGTGCCAGCAGTTACTCGACAGGGGGGTGGACTGAAGCTTTCTTT
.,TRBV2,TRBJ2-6,CASSNTATGANVLTF,TGTGCCAGCAGCAATACAGCTACTGGGGCCAACGTCCTGACTTTC
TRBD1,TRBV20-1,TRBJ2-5,CSEGQGETQYF,TGCAGTGAGGGACAGGGGGAGACCCAGTACTTC
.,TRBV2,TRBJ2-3,CASSEGAAASTDTQYF,TGTGCCAGCAGTGAAGGCGCAGCGGCTAGCACAGATACGCAGTATTTT
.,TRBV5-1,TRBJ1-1,CASSLVRDQAFF,TGCGCCAGCAGCTTGGTGCGGGATCAAGCTTTCTTT
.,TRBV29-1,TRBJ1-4,CSVEDPGTNEKLFF,TGCAGCGTTGAAGACCCGGGGACTAATGAAAAACTGTTTTTT
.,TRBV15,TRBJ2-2,CATSSRENTGELFF,TGTGCCACCAGCAGCCGGGAGAACACCGGGGAGCTGTTTTTT
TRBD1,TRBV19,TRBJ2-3,CASRGQQKRDTQYF,TGTGCCAGTAGGGGACAGCAGAAAAGGGATACGCAGTATTTT
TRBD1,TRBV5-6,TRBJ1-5,CASSLVGQGGNQPQHF,TGTGCCAGCAGCTTGGTGGGACAGGGGGGCAATCAGCCCCAGCATTTT
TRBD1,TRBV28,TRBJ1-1,CASSFMATGGNVRGSTEAFF,TGTGCCAGCAGTTTTATGGCGACAGGGGGTAATGTCAGAGGAAGCACTGAAGCTTTCTTT
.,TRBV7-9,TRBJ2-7,CASSLPGRYEQYF,TGTGCCAGCAGCTTACCAGGGCGCTACGAGCAGTACTTC